The rows below give T cell receptor beta chains drawn from one sample of a study of CD8 T cells in ankylosing spondylitis. TCRdb re-derived calls from the 5' RACE reads in MiXCR, one entry per CDR3 protein. Among under 150,000 distinct CDR3 sequences listed, roughly 10% were seen once. The sequencing input was blood, either unsorted or a sorted T cell fraction (not recorded which). The receptors were gathered from a female donor with ankylosing spondylitis or in good health (not recorded which). Both conserved end residues are part of each CDR3. The order of the fields is V gene, CDR3 protein.

TRBV11-2 CASSLVPRAGTTDTQYF
TRBV7-8 CASSLPSRTGELFF
TRBV5-1 CASSRESSGNTIYF
TRBV19 CASSMTSRYNEQFF
TRBV6-5 CASSYSPGGQNEFF
TRBV6-5 CASSYSPGQGSHEQYF
TRBV19 CASKQVDYGRTF
TRBV5-1 CASRMGDSGNTIYF
TRBV9 CASRRRGTNTGELFF
TRBV7-9 CASSGGEAFF
TRBV7-9 CASSPQGYEQCF
TRBV6-5 CASTDPGVYGYTF
TRBV5-1 CASSTRQGAQETQYF
TRBV14 CACSQNTGSDQYF
TRBV14 CASSQVGTPTSTQYF
TRBV3-1 CASSQDWPSFEQFF
TRBV9 CASSAAGLAGSYEQYF
TRBV29-1 CSVVSVYEQYF
TRBV3-1 CASSQRTPGRTGELFF
TRBV5-1 CASSLVEGGTEAFF
TRBV15 CATSRREKLFF
TRBV20-1 CSASPMAPRSNQPQHF
TRBV2 CASSSTGYQNIQYF
TRBV7-2 CASSLAGASGQPQHF